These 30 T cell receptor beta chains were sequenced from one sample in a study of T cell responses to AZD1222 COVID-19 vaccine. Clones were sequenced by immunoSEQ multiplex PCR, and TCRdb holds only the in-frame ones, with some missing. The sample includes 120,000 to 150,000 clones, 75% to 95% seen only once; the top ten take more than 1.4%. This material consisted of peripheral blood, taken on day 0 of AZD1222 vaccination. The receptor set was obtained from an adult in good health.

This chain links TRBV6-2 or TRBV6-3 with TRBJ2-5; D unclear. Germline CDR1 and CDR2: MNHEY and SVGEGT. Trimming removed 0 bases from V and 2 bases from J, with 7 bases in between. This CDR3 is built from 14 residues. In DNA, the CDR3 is TGTGCCAGCAGTTACTCAGTGGGTCAAGAGACCCAGTACTTC. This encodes CASSYSVGQETQYF.

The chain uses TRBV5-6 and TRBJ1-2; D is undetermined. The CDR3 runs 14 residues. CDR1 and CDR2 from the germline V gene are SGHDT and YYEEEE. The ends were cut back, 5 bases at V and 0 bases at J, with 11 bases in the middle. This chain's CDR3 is CASSSVGANYGYTF. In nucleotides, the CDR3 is TGTGCCAGCAGTTCAGTTGGGGCTAACTATGGCTACACCTTC.

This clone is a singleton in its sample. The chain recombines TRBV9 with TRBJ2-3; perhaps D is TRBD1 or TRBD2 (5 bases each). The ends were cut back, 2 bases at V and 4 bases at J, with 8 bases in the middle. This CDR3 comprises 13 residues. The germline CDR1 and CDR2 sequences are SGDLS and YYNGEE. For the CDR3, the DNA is TGTGCCAGCAGCGTTGGGACGGCAGATACGCAGTATTTT. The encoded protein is CASSVGTADTQYF.

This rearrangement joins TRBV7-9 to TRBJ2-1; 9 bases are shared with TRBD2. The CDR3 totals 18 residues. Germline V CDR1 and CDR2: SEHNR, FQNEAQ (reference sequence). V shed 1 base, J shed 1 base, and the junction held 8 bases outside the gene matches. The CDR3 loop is CASSLDQAGGPSYNEQFF. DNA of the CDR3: TGTGCCAGCAGCTTAGATCAGGCGGGAGGGCCTTCCTACAATGAGCAGTTCTTC.

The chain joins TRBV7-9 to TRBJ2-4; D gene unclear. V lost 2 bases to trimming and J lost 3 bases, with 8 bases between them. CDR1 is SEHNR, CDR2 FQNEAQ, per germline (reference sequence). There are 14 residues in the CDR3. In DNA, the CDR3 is TGTGCCAGCAGCTTATCAACGAGCAAAAACATTCAGTACTTC. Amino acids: CASSLSTSKNIQYF.

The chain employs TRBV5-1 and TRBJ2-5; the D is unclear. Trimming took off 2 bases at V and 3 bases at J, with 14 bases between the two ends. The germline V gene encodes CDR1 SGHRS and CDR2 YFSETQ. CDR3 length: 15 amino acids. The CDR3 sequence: CASSLGSIREETQYF. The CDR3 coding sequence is TGCGCCAGCAGCTTAGGGTCGATACGCGAAGAGACCCAGTACTTC.

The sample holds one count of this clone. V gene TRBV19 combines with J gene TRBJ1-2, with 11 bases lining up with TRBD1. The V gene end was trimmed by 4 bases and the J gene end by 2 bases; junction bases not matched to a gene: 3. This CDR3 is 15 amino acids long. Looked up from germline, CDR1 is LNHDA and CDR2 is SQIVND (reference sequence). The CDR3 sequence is CASSTDRGLNYGYTF. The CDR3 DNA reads TGTGCCAGTAGTACGGACAGGGGGCTAAACTATGGCTACACCTTC.

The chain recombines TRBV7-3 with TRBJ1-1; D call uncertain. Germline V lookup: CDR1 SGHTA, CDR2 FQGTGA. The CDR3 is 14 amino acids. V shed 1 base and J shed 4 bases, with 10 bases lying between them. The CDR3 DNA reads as TGTGCCAGCAGCTTAAGTCCAGATCGCACTGAAGCTTTCTTT. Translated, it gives CASSLSPDRTEAFF.

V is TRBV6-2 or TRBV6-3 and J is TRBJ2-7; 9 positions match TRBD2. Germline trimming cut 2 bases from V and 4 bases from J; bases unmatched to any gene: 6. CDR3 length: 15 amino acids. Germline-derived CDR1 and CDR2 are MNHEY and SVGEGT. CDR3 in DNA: TGTGCCAGCAGTTACGTTGCGGGGGGGCCGTACGAGCAGTACTTC. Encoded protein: CASSYVAGGPYEQYF.

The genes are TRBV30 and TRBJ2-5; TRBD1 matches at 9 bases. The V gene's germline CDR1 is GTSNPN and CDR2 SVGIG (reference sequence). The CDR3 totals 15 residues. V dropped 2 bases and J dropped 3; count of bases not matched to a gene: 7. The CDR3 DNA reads TGTGCCTGGAGTCCATGGGACAGGGCGAAAGAGACCCAGTACTTC. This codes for CAWSPWDRAKETQYF.

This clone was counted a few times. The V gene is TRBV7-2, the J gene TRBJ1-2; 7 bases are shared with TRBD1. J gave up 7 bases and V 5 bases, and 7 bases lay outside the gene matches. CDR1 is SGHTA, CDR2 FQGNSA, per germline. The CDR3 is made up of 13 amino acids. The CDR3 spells CASSRDGTVGYTF. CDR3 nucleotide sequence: TGTGCCAGCAGCCGGGATGGGACAGTTGGCTACACCTTC.

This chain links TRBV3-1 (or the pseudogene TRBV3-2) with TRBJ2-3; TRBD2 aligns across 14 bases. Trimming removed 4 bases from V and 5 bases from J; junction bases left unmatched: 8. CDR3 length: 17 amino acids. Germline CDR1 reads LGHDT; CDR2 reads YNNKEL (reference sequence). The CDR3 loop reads CASSRLGTSGGLDTQYF. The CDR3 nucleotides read TGTGCCAGCAGCCGACTGGGGACTAGCGGGGGACTAGATACGCAGTATTTT.

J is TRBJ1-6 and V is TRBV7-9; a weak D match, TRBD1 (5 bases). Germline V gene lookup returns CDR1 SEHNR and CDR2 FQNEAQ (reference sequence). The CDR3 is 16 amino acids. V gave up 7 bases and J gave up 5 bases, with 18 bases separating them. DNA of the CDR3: TGTGCCAGCAACACAAACGGGGCGGACGATAATTCACCCCTCCACTTT. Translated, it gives CASNTNGADDNSPLHF.

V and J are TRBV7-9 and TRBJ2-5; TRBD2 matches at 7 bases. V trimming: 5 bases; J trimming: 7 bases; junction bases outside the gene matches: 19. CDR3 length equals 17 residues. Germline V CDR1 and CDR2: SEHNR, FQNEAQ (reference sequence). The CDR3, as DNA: TGTGCCAGCAGCCAGGAGGTAGCGGGCGACTCCGCGGTGACCCAGTACTTC. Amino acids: CASSQEVAGDSAVTQYF. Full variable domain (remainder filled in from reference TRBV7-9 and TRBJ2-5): DTGVSQNPRHKITKRGQNVTFRCDPISEHNRLYWYRQTLGQGPEFLTYFQNEAQLEKSRLLSDRFSAERPKGSFSTLEIQRTEQGDSAMYLCASSQEVAGDSAVTQYFGPGTRLLVL.

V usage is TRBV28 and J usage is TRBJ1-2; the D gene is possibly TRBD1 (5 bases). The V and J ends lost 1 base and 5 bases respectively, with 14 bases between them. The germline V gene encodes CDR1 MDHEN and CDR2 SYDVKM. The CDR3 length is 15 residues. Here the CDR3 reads CASSLYRGTAYGYTF. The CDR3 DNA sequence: TGTGCCAGCAGTTTATATCGCGGGACGGCTTATGGCTACACCTTC.

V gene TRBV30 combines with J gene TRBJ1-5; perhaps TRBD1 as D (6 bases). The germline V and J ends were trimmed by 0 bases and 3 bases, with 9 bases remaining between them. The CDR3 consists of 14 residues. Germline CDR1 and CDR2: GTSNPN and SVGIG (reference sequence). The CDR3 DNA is TGTGCCTGGAGTGTGACAGGTCTCAATCAGCCCCAGCATTTT. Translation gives CAWSVTGLNQPQHF. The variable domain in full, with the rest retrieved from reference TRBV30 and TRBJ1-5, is SQTIHQWPATLVQPVGSPLSLECTVEGTSNPNLYWYRQAAGRGLQLLFYSVGIGQISSEVPQNLSASRPQDRQFILSSKKLLLSDSGFYLCAWSVTGLNQPQHFGDGTRLSIL.

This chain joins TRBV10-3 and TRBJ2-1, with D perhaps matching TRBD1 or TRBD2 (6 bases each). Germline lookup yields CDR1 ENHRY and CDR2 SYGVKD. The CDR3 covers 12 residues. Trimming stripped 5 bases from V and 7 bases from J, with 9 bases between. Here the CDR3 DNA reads TGTGCCATCAGTCCGGGGGCTAATGAGCAGTTCTTC. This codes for CAISPGANEQFF.

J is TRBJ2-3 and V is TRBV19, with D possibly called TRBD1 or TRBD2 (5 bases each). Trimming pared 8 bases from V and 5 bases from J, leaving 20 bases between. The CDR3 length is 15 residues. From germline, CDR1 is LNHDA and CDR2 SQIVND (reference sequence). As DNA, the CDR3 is TGTGCCAGTTCCCCACTAGTAGGGGCGGGAGATACGCAGTATTTT. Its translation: CASSPLVGAGDTQYF.

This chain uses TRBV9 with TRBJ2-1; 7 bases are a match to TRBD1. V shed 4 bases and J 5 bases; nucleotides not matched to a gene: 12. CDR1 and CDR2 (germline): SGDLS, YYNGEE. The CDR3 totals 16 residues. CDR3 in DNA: TGTGCCAGCAGCTCCTCCCGGGACAGAAAAGACAATGAGCAGTTCTTC. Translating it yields CASSSSRDRKDNEQFF.

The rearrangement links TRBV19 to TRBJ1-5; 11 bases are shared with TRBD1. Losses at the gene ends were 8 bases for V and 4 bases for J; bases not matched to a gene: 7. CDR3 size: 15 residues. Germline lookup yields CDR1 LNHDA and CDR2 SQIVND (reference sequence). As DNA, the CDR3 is TGTGCCAGTGTTACCGGGACAGGGGGGAATCAGCCCCAGCATTTT. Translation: CASVTGTGGNQPQHF.

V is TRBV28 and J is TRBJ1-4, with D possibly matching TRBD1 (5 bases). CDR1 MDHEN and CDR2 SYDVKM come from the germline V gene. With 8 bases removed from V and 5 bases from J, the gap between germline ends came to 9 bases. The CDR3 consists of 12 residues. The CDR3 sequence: CASRRDNEKLFF. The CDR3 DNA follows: TGTGCCAGCCGGCGGGACAATGAAAAACTGTTTTTT. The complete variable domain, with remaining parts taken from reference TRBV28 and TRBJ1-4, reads DVKVTQSSRYLVKRTGEKVFLECVQDMDHENMFWYRQDPGLGLRLIYFSYDVKMKEKGDIPEGYSVSREKKERFSLILESASTNQTSMYLCASRRDNEKLFFGSGTQLSVL.

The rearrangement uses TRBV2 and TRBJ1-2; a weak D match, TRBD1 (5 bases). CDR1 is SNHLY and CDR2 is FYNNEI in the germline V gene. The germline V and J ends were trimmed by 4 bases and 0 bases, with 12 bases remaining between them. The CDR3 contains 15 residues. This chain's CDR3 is CASSVSQVANYGYTF. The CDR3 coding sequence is TGTGCCAGCAGTGTTTCACAGGTTGCTAACTATGGCTACACCTTC.

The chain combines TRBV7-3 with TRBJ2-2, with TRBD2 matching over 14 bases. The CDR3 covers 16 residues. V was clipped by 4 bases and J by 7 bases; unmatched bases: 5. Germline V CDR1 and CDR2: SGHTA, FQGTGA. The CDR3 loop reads CASSSGLAGAYGELFF. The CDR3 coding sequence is TGTGCCAGCAGCTCGGGACTAGCGGGGGCCTACGGGGAGCTGTTTTTT.

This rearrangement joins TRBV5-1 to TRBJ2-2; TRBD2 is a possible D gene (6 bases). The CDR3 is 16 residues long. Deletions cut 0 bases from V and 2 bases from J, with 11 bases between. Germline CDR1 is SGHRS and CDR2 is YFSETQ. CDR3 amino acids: CASSLAAAGNTGELFF. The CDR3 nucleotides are TGCGCCAGCAGCTTGGCCGCAGCGGGCAACACCGGGGAGCTGTTTTTT.

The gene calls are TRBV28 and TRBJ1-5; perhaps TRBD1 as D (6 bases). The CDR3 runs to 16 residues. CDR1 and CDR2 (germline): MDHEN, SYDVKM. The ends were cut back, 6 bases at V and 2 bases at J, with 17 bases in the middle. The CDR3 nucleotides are TGTGCCAGCAGCCACCGCAGGGGATGGGGCAATCAGCCCCAGCATTTT. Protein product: CASSHRRGWGNQPQHF.

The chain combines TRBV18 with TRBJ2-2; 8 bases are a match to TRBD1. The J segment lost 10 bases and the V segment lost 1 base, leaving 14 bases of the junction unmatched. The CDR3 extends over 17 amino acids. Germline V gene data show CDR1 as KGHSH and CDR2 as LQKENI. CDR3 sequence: CASSPLLGQGVKLELFF. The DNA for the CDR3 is TGTGCCAGCTCACCACTCCTCGGACAGGGAGTAAAGCTGGAGCTGTTTTTT.

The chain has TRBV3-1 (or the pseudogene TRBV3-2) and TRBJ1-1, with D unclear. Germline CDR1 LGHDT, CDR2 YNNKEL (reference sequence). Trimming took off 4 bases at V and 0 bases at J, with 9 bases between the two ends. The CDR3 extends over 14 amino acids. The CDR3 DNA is TGTGCCAGCAGCCCGTCAACCGTGAACACTGAAGCTTTCTTT. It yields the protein CASSPSTVNTEAFF.

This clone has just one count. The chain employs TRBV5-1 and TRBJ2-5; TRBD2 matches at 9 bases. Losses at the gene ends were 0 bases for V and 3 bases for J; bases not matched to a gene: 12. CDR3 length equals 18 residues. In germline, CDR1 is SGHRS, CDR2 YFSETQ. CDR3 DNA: TGCGCCAGCAGCTTGGTTCCAGTAGCGGGGGACTCCAAAGAGACCCAGTACTTC. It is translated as CASSLVPVAGDSKETQYF.

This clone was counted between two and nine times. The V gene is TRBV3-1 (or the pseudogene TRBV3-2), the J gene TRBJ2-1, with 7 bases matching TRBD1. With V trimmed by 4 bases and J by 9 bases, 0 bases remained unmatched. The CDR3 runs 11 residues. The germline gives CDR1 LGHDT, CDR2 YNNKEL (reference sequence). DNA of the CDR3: TGTGCCAGCAGCCCAGGGGGTGAGCAGTTCTTC. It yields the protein CASSPGGEQFF.

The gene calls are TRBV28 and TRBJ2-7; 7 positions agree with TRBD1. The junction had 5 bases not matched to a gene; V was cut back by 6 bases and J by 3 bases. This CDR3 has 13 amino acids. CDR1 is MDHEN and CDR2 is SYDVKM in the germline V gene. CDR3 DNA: TGTGCCAGCAGATTGACAGGGAGCTACGAGCAGTACTTC. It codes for CASRLTGSYEQYF.